These 26 T cell receptor beta chains share one sample of origin, sequenced in a study of graft-versus-host responses after intestinal transplantation. For these TCRs, the target antigens are not known. Profiling relied on immunoSEQ multiplex PCR, and the TCRdb table lists in-frame clones only, not all of them. The sample lists about 86,000 clones; 88% were seen once. Sequencing was performed on unstimulated CD4+ T cells sorted from spleen or lymph node cells, taken before transplant. The receptors originated from a human donor who was the organ donor for an intestinal transplant.

This clone was found once. V usage is TRBV30 and J usage is TRBJ1-4; D may be TRBD1 (5 bases). Germline V gene sequence: CDR1 GTSNPN, CDR2 SVGIG (reference sequence). Trimming took off 4 bases at V and 4 bases at J, with 13 bases between the two ends. The CDR3 is 14 amino acids. CDR3 nucleotides: TGTGCCTGGATAACGCAGGGCCTTAATGAAAAACTGTTTTTT. It translates to CAWITQGLNEKLFF.

The chain links TRBV6-5 to TRBJ2-7; 8 nucleotides align to TRBD2. CDR3 size: 16 residues. In germline, CDR1 is MNHEY, CDR2 SVGAGI. V dropped 2 bases and J dropped 7; count of bases not matched to a gene: 13. Written as DNA, the CDR3 is TGTGCCAGCAGTTACGCGGGGGGACACTCATTAAGGGAGCAGTACTTC. This gives the protein CASSYAGGHSLREQYF.

This sequence joins TRBV19 and TRBJ2-2; D gene ambiguous. Germline loops: CDR1 LNHDA, CDR2 SQIVND (reference sequence). V was trimmed by 6 bases and J by 2 bases, leaving 10 bases between them. CDR3 size: 14 residues. The chain's CDR3 is CASRRWANTGELFF. The CDR3, as DNA: TGTGCCAGTAGGAGATGGGCCAACACCGGGGAGCTGTTTTTT.

V and J are TRBV5-4 and TRBJ2-2, with 11 positions matching TRBD1. With V trimmed by 4 bases and J by 7 bases, 12 bases remained unmatched. The CDR3 covers 17 residues. Germline-derived CDR1 and CDR2 are SGHNT and YYREEE (reference sequence). The CDR3 here is CASSPGQGAQYFGELFF. In nucleotides, the CDR3 is TGTGCCAGCAGCCCCGGACAGGGGGCGCAATATTTCGGGGAGCTGTTTTTT. The full variable domain, rest sourced from reference TRBV5-4 and TRBJ2-2, is ETGVTQSPTHLIKTRGQQVTLRCSSQSGHNTVSWYQQALGQGPQFIFQYYREEENGRGNFPPRFSGLQFPNYSSELNVNALELDDSALYLCASSPGQGAQYFGELFFGEGSRLTVL.

The chain carries TRBV9 and TRBJ1-1; no reliable D call. V was shortened by 0 bases and J by 1 base, with 10 bases between the two germline ends. The CDR3 length is 15 residues. CDR1 is SGDLS, CDR2 YYNGEE, per germline. The chain's CDR3 is CASSVVPGKNTEAFF. In DNA, the CDR3 is TGTGCCAGCAGCGTAGTTCCCGGGAAGAACACTGAAGCTTTCTTT.

The rearrangement uses TRBV5-1 and TRBJ2-1, with 11 bases matching TRBD2. The J segment lost 3 bases and the V segment lost 4 bases, leaving 9 bases of the junction unmatched. The CDR3 is made up of 17 amino acids. Germline loops: CDR1 SGHRS, CDR2 YFSETQ. CDR3 sequence: CASSVGSLAGGYNEQFF. CDR3 in DNA: TGCGCCAGCAGCGTAGGATCCCTAGCGGGAGGCTACAATGAGCAGTTCTTC.

The rearrangement uses TRBV18 and TRBJ2-7; D uncertain. Germline CDR1 and CDR2: KGHSH and LQKENI. This CDR3 is 12 amino acids long. Trimming removed 2 bases from V and 6 bases from J, with 8 bases in between. Here the CDR3 reads CASSPRGSEQYF. The CDR3 DNA is TGTGCCAGCTCACCAAGAGGCAGCGAGCAGTACTTC. The whole variable domain, filled in from reference TRBV18 and TRBJ2-7, reads NAGVMQNPRHLVRRRGQEARLRCSPMKGHSHVYWYRQLPEEGLKFMVYLQKENIIDESGMPKERFSAEFPKEGPSILRIQQVVRGDSAAYFCASSPRGSEQYFGPGTRLTVT.

The chain links TRBV28 to TRBJ1-5; D is unclear. Trimming left V 6 bases short and J 2 bases short, with 11 bases between. Germline assignment: CDR1 MDHEN and CDR2 SYDVKM. This CDR3 is 14 amino acids long. DNA for the CDR3: TGTGCCAGCAGAGGCCCTGAGGGCAATCAGCCCCAGCATTTT. This gives the protein CASRGPEGNQPQHF.

This chain joins TRBV5-1 and TRBJ1-1; the D is unclear. Between the trimmed V and J ends, which lost 0 bases and 3 bases, there was a span of 12 bases. The CDR3 is made up of 15 amino acids. CDR1 and CDR2 from the germline V gene are SGHRS and YFSETQ. For the CDR3, the DNA is TGCGCCAGCAGCTTGGCCCCGCTCGGGTACACTGAAGCTTTCTTT. This sequence encodes CASSLAPLGYTEAFF.

The V and J genes are TRBV5-6 and TRBJ1-3; TRBD1 might be the D (5 bases). CDR3 length equals 19 residues. V was shortened by 0 bases and J by 0 bases, with 19 bases between the two germline ends. Germline CDR1 and CDR2: SGHDT and YYEEEE. In nucleotides, the CDR3 is TGTGCCAGCAGCTTGGGCTTTTCGTCAGGGAGGGTCTCTGGAAACACCATATATTTT. Translating gives CASSLGFSSGRVSGNTIYF.

The rearrangement links TRBV27 to TRBJ2-5, with a weak D call TRBD2 (5 bases). The CDR3 totals 15 residues. CDR1 and CDR2 (germline): MNHEY, SMNVEV (reference sequence). V shed 5 bases and J shed 1 base, with 14 bases lying between them. CDR3 nucleotide sequence: TGTGCCAGCAGTCCCACCTTCGGGGTCCAAGAGACCCAGTACTTC. Translating it yields CASSPTFGVQETQYF.

The CDR3 DNA reads as TGTGCCTGGAGCGGACTAGCGGGGGTCTCCACCGGGGAGCTGTTTTTT. Translated, it gives CAWSGLAGVSTGELFF. The chain is built from TRBV30 and TRBJ2-2; 13 bases fit TRBD2. The CDR3 sequence is 16 residues long. Germline-derived CDR1 and CDR2 are GTSNPN and SVGIG (reference sequence). The junction had 5 bases not matched to a gene; V was cut back by 3 bases and J by 4 bases.

This clone has a single count. This chain connects TRBV7-9 to TRBJ1-5; 9 positions match TRBD1. Germline loops: CDR1 SEHNR, CDR2 FQNEAQ (reference sequence). The CDR3 has 14 amino acids. Losses at the gene ends were 5 bases for V and 6 bases for J; bases not matched to a gene: 5. The CDR3 loop reads CASSTGTGSQPQHF. The CDR3 bases are TGTGCCAGCAGCACCGGGACAGGGAGTCAGCCCCAGCATTTT.

The V gene is TRBV5-6, the J gene TRBJ2-7; D gene uncertain. From germline, CDR1 is SGHDT and CDR2 YYEEEE. The length of the CDR3 is 18 residues. V was cut by 0 bases and J by 5 bases, with 24 bases left in between. The CDR3 reads CASSLAERTPVGFDEQYF. The CDR3 DNA sequence: TGTGCCAGCAGCTTGGCCGAGCGAACACCCGTTGGTTTCGACGAGCAGTACTTC.

This sequence joins TRBV5-1 and TRBJ2-2; TRBD2 might be the D (6 bases). The CDR3 length is 15 residues. The germline V gene encodes CDR1 SGHRS and CDR2 YFSETQ. V shed 0 bases and J shed 5 bases, with 11 bases lying between them. The CDR3 sequence is CASSLEPGDTGELFF. Here the CDR3 DNA reads TGCGCCAGCAGCTTGGAACCGGGGGATACCGGGGAGCTGTTTTTT.

The chain recombines TRBV5-1 with TRBJ2-3; TRBD1 matches 8 bases. Germline V gives CDR1 SGHRS, CDR2 YFSETQ. There are 16 residues in the CDR3. V dropped 4 bases and J dropped 0; count of bases not matched to a gene: 7. The CDR3 region has the DNA TGCGCCAGCAGCGTGGACAGGGCAGGGAGCACAGATACGCAGTATTTT. Its protein product is CASSVDRAGSTDTQYF. Full variable domain (missing parts from reference TRBV5-1 and TRBJ2-3): KAGVTQTPRYLIKTRGQQVTLSCSPISGHRSVSWYQQTPGQGLQFLFEYFSETQRNKGNFPGRFSGRQFSNSRSEMNVSTLELGDSALYLCASSVDRAGSTDTQYFGPGTRLTVL.

This chain connects TRBV2 to TRBJ2-5; no clear D gene. The CDR3 has 13 amino acids. Germline loops: CDR1 SNHLY, CDR2 FYNNEI. Trimming cost V 8 bases and J 5 bases, with 15 bases left between them. CDR3 amino acids: CASSFEQAETQYF. CDR3 in DNA: TGTGCCAGCTCTTTCGAGCAAGCGGAGACCCAGTACTTC.

The J gene is TRBJ2-1, the V gene TRBV6-8; tentatively, D is TRBD2 (5 bases). Germline-derived CDR1 and CDR2 are MNHGY and SAAAGT. This CDR3 has 13 residues. Trimming cost V 11 bases and J 5 bases, with 16 bases left between them. This CDR3 is CAARLALHNEQFF. Written as DNA, the CDR3 is TGTGCCGCGAGGCTAGCCCTTCACAATGAGCAGTTCTTC.

V is TRBV7-3 and J is TRBJ2-5, with D possibly TRBD2 on 5 matching bases. The CDR3 loop spans 13 amino acids. Trimming shortened V by 2 bases and J by 4 bases, and 8 bases separated the two germline ends. CDR1 is SGHTA, CDR2 FQGTGA, per germline. The CDR3 nucleotides read TGTGCCAGCAGCTTAGGACTTCTAGAGACCCAGTACTTC. This translates into CASSLGLLETQYF.

In DNA form, the CDR3 reads TGTGCCAGCAGTTGGGAGTCGGGGATCTCTGGAAACACCATATATTTT. It yields the protein CASSWESGISGNTIYF. This rearrangement joins TRBV7-3 to TRBJ1-3; D remains unclear. The germline V gene has CDR1 SGHTA and CDR2 FQGTGA. V was cut by 6 bases and J by 0 bases, with 15 bases left in between. The CDR3 is 16 residues long.

This chain connects TRBV7-2 to TRBJ2-5; 12 bases line up with TRBD2. Germline V gene data show CDR1 as SGHTA and CDR2 as FQGNSA. The CDR3 contains 18 residues. V was clipped by 1 base and J by 3 bases; unmatched bases: 9. The CDR3: CASSLDRGLAGREETQYF. The CDR3 DNA reads TGTGCCAGCAGCTTAGACCGAGGACTAGCGGGAAGAGAAGAGACCCAGTACTTC.

The chain is built from TRBV7-2 and TRBJ2-3; no definite D call. The CDR3 covers 14 residues. Trimming removed 5 bases at V and 1 base at J, with 10 bases between. The germline gives CDR1 SGHTA, CDR2 FQGNSA. The CDR3 is CASSPDWGTDTQYF. The CDR3 DNA follows: TGTGCCAGCAGCCCAGACTGGGGCACAGATACGCAGTATTTT.

The V and J genes are TRBV6-5 and TRBJ2-5; possible D gene TRBD1, 6 bases. CDR3 length: 14 residues. Germline V gene lookup returns CDR1 MNHEY and CDR2 SVGAGI. The V end was cut by 6 bases, the J end by 1 base, with 12 bases between. CDR3 residues: CASRKLGGQETQYF. The CDR3 DNA follows: TGTGCCAGCAGAAAATTAGGGGGCCAAGAGACCCAGTACTTC.

As to this clone: Other DNA sequences in this specimen translate into the identical CDR3. The chain joins TRBV18 to TRBJ2-5, with no clear D. This CDR3 comprises 13 residues. Germline CDR1 and CDR2: KGHSH and LQKENI. V lost 4 bases and J lost 0, with 6 bases in between. Here the CDR3 reads CASSRTDQETQYF. The CDR3 nucleotides are TGTGCCAGCTCACGAACAGACCAAGAGACCCAGTACTTC.

This chain joins TRBV12-5 and TRBJ2-3; D is uncertain. V lost 6 bases to trimming and J lost 3 bases, with 10 bases between them. The germline gives CDR1 LGHNT, CDR2 FRNRAP. CDR3 length equals 13 residues. CDR3 region: CASGAEPTDTQYF. Written as DNA, the CDR3 is TGTGCTAGTGGCGCTGAGCCGACAGATACGCAGTATTTT.

V is TRBV5-6 and J is TRBJ2-2, with a possible D match to TRBD2 (7 bases). The V gene's germline CDR1 is SGHDT and CDR2 YYEEEE. Trimming took 0 bases from V and 6 from J, leaving 18 bases between them. The CDR3 length is 17 residues. CDR3 residues: CASSLARGGSAAGELFF. The CDR3 DNA reads TGTGCCAGCAGCTTGGCCAGGGGCGGGAGTGCAGCCGGGGAGCTGTTTTTT.